This passage covers 14 T cell receptor beta chains from one sample sequenced in a study of CD8 T cells in Susac syndrome. Reverse transcription used about 0.5 to 1 ug RNA and random hexamers. Using its own MiXCR run on the immunoSEQ multiplex PCR reads, TCRdb lists one record per CDR3 protein. Of some 200,000 distinct CDR3 sequences listed, 90% to 95% were seen once; the top ten hold 0.085% to 0.095%. Sequencing input: CD4+ T cells from PBMCs. These receptors were taken from a human donor with multiple sclerosis.

V and J are TRBV3-1 and TRBJ1-1, with D perhaps TRBD1 (6 bases). V was trimmed by 3 bases and J by 1 base, leaving 12 bases between them. CDR1 and CDR2 from the germline V gene are LGHDT and YNNKEL (reference sequence). The CDR3 extends over 15 amino acids. For the CDR3, the DNA is TGTGCCAGCAGCCAGGCCGGGACACAGAACACTGAAGCTTTCTTT. Its protein product is CASSQAGTQNTEAFF.

This clonotype has just one count. The V gene is TRBV18, the J gene TRBJ2-1, with D maybe TRBD1 (6 bases). CDR3 length equals 14 residues. V lost 2 bases and J lost 7, with 12 bases in between. Germline values: CDR1 KGHSH, CDR2 LQKENI. The CDR3 loop reads CASSPARGRNEQFF. In DNA, the CDR3 is TGTGCCAGCTCACCAGCCAGGGGTCGAAATGAGCAGTTCTTC. The whole variable domain, filled in from reference TRBV18 and TRBJ2-1, reads NAGVMQNPRHLVRRRGQEARLRCSPMKGHSHVYWYRQLPEEGLKFMVYLQKENIIDESGMPKERFSAEFPKEGPSILRIQQVVRGDSAAYFCASSPARGRNEQFFGPGTRLTVL.

The J gene is TRBJ1-2, the V gene TRBV7-3; D is uncertain. V lost 6 bases and J lost 4, with 12 bases in between. The germline CDR1 and CDR2 sequences are SGHTA and FQGTGA. The CDR3 is made up of 13 amino acids. The CDR3 region is CASRVVLSYGYTF. CDR3 in DNA: TGTGCCAGCAGAGTCGTCCTTAGCTATGGCTACACCTTC.

This clonotype has just one count. The rearrangement links TRBV20-1 to TRBJ1-5, with a tentative D call TRBD1 (6 bases). Germline V gene sequence: CDR1 DFQATT, CDR2 SNEGSKA (reference sequence). The CDR3 consists of 15 residues. V was clipped by 1 base and J by 2 bases, with 12 bases between them. The CDR3 coding sequence is TGCAGTGCTAGAGCTTTCCGACAGGGCAATCAGCCCCAGCATTTT. Protein: CSARAFRQGNQPQHF.

The V and J genes are TRBV7-2 and TRBJ2-3; a possible D gene is TRBD2 (5 bases). The V gene's germline CDR1 is SGHTA and CDR2 FQGNSA. V shed 4 bases and J shed 0 bases, with 11 bases lying between them. CDR3 size: 15 residues. The CDR3 sequence is CASSWTPFSTDTQYF. The CDR3 nucleotides read TGTGCCAGCAGCTGGACTCCTTTTAGCACAGATACGCAGTATTTT.

The gene calls are TRBV28 and TRBJ1-2; no definite D call. Trimming removed 1 base from V and 8 bases from J, with 11 bases in between. Germline V gene sequence: CDR1 MDHEN, CDR2 SYDVKM. The CDR3 totals 13 residues. For the CDR3, the DNA is TGTGCCAGCAGTTTATCAAAAACGATCGGCTACACCTTC. Translated, it gives CASSLSKTIGYTF.

V and J are TRBV13 and TRBJ1-2; perhaps TRBD1 as D (5 bases). The germline V gene encodes CDR1 PRHDT and CDR2 FYEKMQ (reference sequence). This CDR3 is built from 15 residues. V was cut by 1 base and J by 4 bases, with 13 bases left in between. For the CDR3, the DNA is TGTGCCAGCAGCTTAGCCCAGGGCTTCGGCTATGGCTACACCTTC. As protein: CASSLAQGFGYGYTF. The whole variable domain, remainder taken from reference TRBV13 and TRBJ1-2, is AAGVIQSPRHLIKEKRETATLKCYPIPRHDTVYWYQQGPGQDPQFLISFYEKMQSDKGSIPDRFSAQQFSDYHSELNMSSLELGDSALYFCASSLAQGFGYGYTFGSGTRLTVV.

The chain is built from TRBV23-1 and TRBJ2-5; 9 bases align to TRBD2. TRBV23-1 falls under the ORF class, with uncertain function. The CDR3 has 16 residues. The trim removed 0 bases at V and 6 bases at J, leaving 8 bases unmatched. The chain's CDR3 is CASSQSGLAGFKTQYF. CDR3 coding DNA: TGCGCCAGCAGTCAATCTGGTCTAGCGGGATTCAAGACCCAGTACTTC.

The rearrangement joins TRBV20-1 to TRBJ2-4; 7 bases match TRBD2. The germline CDR1 and CDR2 sequences are DFQATT and SNEGSKA (reference sequence). This CDR3 comprises 13 residues. CDR3 amino acids: CRNPGGAKNIQYF. For the CDR3, the DNA is TGCAGAAATCCGGGAGGCGCCAAAAACATTCAGTACTTC.

This clonotype appeared a single time. This chain connects TRBV30 to TRBJ2-2; D is possibly TRBD2 (6 bases). Germline CDR1 is GTSNPN and CDR2 is SVGIG (reference sequence). V lost 7 bases, J lost 7 bases, and 13 bases lay in between. There are 12 residues in the CDR3. The CDR3, as DNA: TGTGCCTCGGGACTTCCCGGCGGGGAGCTGTTTTTT. Translating gives CASGLPGGELFF.

The chain has TRBV5-1 and TRBJ2-1; no firm D call. V dropped 4 bases and J dropped 0 bases, with 8 bases sitting between them. CDR1 is SGHRS and CDR2 is YFSETQ in the germline V gene. The CDR3 spans 14 residues. The CDR3 spells CASSDGPSYNEQFF. DNA for the CDR3: TGCGCCAGCAGCGACGGGCCCTCCTACAATGAGCAGTTCTTC.

This clonotype was observed a single time. CDR3 bases: TGTGCCAGCAGGGCACAGGGGGCTGGGGCCAACGTCCTGACTTTC. The encoded protein is CASRAQGAGANVLTF. The genes are TRBV12-3 or TRBV12-4 and TRBJ2-6; 8 bases line up with TRBD1. This CDR3 region has 15 residues. V gave up 6 bases and J gave up 2 bases; unmatched junction bases: 3.

This chain uses TRBV7-9 with TRBJ2-7; D is ambiguous. There are 12 residues in the CDR3. Trimming took 0 bases from V and 6 from J, leaving 6 bases between them. The germline CDR1 and CDR2 sequences are SEHNR and FQNEAQ (reference sequence). Here the CDR3 reads CASSLAQVEQYF. In DNA form, the CDR3 reads TGTGCCAGCAGCTTAGCCCAGGTCGAGCAGTACTTC.

The CDR3: CASRRNADTQYF. Written as DNA, the CDR3 is TGTGCCAGCAGGAGAAATGCAGATACGCAGTATTTT. The chain links TRBV12-3 or TRBV12-4 to TRBJ2-3; D is unresolved. The CDR3 runs to 12 residues. V lost 6 bases, J lost 4 bases, and 8 bases lay in between.